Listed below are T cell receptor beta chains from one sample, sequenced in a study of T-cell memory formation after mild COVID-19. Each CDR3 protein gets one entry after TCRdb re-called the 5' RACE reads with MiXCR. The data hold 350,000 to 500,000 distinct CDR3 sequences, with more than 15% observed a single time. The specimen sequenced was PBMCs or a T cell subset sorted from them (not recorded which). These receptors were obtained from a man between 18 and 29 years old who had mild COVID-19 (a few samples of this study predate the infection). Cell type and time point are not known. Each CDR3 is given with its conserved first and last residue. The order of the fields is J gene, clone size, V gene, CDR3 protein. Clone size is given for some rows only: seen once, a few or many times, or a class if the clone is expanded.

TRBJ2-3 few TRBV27 CASSLWGLGSGITDTQYF
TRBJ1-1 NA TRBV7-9 CASRPGTLPNEAFF
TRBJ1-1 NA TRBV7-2 CASSLLGMDGAFF
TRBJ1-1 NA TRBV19 CASTPGQGVTEAFF
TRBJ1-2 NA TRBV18 CASSPITGAGYTF
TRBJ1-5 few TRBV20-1 CSARTGYGNQPQHF
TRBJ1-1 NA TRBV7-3 CASNGTVNTEAFF
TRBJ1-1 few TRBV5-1 CASSLGQLGEAFF
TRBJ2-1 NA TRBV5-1 CASSLYSSYNEQFF
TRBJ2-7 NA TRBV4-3 CASSQRGLSYEQYF
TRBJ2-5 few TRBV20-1 CSARGAGGGEATQYF
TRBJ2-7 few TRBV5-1 CASSLAVGGYEQYF
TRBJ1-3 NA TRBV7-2 CASSSKQGFGNTIYF
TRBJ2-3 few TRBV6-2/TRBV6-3 CASSYSRPVSDTQYF
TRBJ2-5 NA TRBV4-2 CASSQAGFDTGGTQYF
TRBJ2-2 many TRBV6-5 CASWRGDTGELFF
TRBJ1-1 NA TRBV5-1 CASSRLGSRNTEAFF
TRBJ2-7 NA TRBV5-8 CASSRDPQQEQYF
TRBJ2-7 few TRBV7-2 CASSKESLSDRGYEQYF
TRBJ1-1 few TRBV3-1 CASSQGTYRGTEAFF
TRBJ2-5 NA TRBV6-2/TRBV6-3 CASKVDGRPETQYF
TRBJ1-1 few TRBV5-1 CASRQVTNTEAFF
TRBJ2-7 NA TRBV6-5 CASTPHNSYEQYF
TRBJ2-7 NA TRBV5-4 CAKRGDRGSYEQYF
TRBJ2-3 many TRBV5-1 CASSPSQGAQLISLYF
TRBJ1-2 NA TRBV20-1 CSATPPGQDGGYTF
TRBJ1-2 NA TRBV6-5 CASSPGGAIYGYTF
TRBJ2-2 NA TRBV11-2 CASSLTGDRGRDTGELFF